The 23 T cell receptor beta chains reported below all come from one sample, sequenced in a study of blood T cell repertoires in COVID-19. TCRdb's copy holds only in-frame clones and misses some; the assay was immunoSEQ multiplex PCR. Of some 180,000 clones in the sample, about four fifths were seen once. The sequencing sample was made of peripheral blood. The origin of the receptors is a man between 60 and 70 years old with acute or convalescent COVID-19.

The V call is TRBV7-8, the J call TRBJ1-2; unclear D gene. The germline gives CDR1 SGHVS, CDR2 FQNEAQ. Deletions cut 0 bases from V and 1 base from J, with 6 bases between. The CDR3 runs to 14 residues. CDR3 loop: CASSLARGNYGYTF. The CDR3 DNA sequence: TGTGCCAGCAGCTTAGCTCGGGGTAACTATGGCTACACCTTC.

This chain links TRBV24-1 with TRBJ1-5; perhaps TRBD1 as D (5 bases). This CDR3 spans 13 amino acids. Germline-derived CDR1 and CDR2 are KGHDR and SFDVKD. Trimming pared 5 bases from V and 5 bases from J, leaving 9 bases between. CDR3 in DNA: TGTGCCACCAGTGCGGCGGGGGATCAGCCCCAGCATTTT. Translated, it gives CATSAAGDQPQHF.

The J gene is TRBJ2-1, the V gene TRBV7-9; tentatively, D is TRBD1 (5 bases). Trimming removed 6 bases at V and 0 bases at J, with 18 bases between. The CDR3 consists of 17 residues. The germline V gene encodes CDR1 SEHNR and CDR2 FQNEAQ (reference sequence). CDR3 in amino acids: CASRQHPQASSYNEQFF. In DNA, the CDR3 is TGTGCCAGCAGGCAACATCCACAGGCCAGCTCCTACAATGAGCAGTTCTTC.

V and J are TRBV6-5 and TRBJ1-1, with 7 bases aligning to TRBD1. Germline V lookup: CDR1 MNHEY, CDR2 SVGAGI. The CDR3 consists of 15 residues. With V trimmed by 4 bases and J by 1 base, 6 bases remained unmatched. This chain's CDR3 is CASSSWRTGNTEAFF. CDR3 DNA sequence: TGTGCCAGCAGTTCCTGGAGGACAGGGAACACTGAAGCTTTCTTT.

The CDR3 sequence: CASSPAGGTGELFF. The DNA of the CDR3 is TGTGCCAGCAGCCCCGCAGGGGGCACCGGGGAGCTGTTTTTT. V is TRBV5-6 and J is TRBJ2-2; TRBD1 aligns across 7 bases. This CDR3 region has 14 residues. Germline V gives CDR1 SGHDT, CDR2 YYEEEE. Losses at the gene ends were 4 bases for V and 4 bases for J; bases not matched to a gene: 4.

This chain uses TRBV5-1 with TRBJ2-3; D perhaps matches TRBD1 (6 bases). Looked up from germline, CDR1 is SGHRS and CDR2 is YFSETQ. The CDR3 sequence is 16 residues long. V was pared by 5 bases and J by 6 bases, with 22 bases between. The CDR3 spells CASSLIDPRGKDTQYF. CDR3 sequence (DNA): TGCGCCAGCAGTTTGATAGACCCTAGGGGGAAGGATACGCAGTATTTT.

Here the CDR3 DNA reads TGTGCCAGCAGTTGGGGGACAGGGAATGGCTACACCTTC. It yields the protein CASSWGTGNGYTF. The J gene is TRBJ1-2, the V gene TRBV12-3 or TRBV12-4; the match to TRBD1 covers 9 bases. V lost 4 bases and J lost 6; bases outside the gene matches: 3. This CDR3 is built from 13 residues.

The V and J genes are TRBV19 and TRBJ1-2, with 8 bases aligning to TRBD1. CDR3 size: 17 residues. Germline CDR1 is LNHDA and CDR2 is SQIVND (reference sequence). Trimming removed 5 bases from V and 7 bases from J; junction bases left unmatched: 18. The CDR3 bases are TGTGCCAGTAGTGCATCGCCGGGACAGGCACAAAGGGGTGGCTACACCTTC. Translation gives CASSASPGQAQRGGYTF.

The rearrangement links TRBV4-3 to TRBJ2-3, with TRBD2 as a possible D gene (5 bases). V shed 0 bases and J shed 1 base, with 8 bases lying between them. Germline loops: CDR1 LGHNA, CDR2 YSLEER. This CDR3 has 15 amino acids. The CDR3 sequence: CASSQDFGGTDTQYF. The CDR3 DNA follows: TGCGCCAGCAGCCAAGATTTCGGGGGCACAGATACGCAGTATTTT.

The chain links TRBV28 to TRBJ2-1; TRBD2 aligns across 7 bases. Germline V gene lookup returns CDR1 MDHEN and CDR2 SYDVKM. The CDR3 consists of 13 residues. With 6 bases clipped from V and 15 bases from J, the junction kept 14 bases outside the gene matches. The CDR3 sequence: CASSLPPGRESFF. The CDR3 DNA reads as TGTGCCAGCAGCCTACCCCCAGGGCGGGAGTCGTTCTTC.

This clone occurred a few times. J is TRBJ1-5 and V is TRBV30, with no clear D. The CDR3 is made up of 13 amino acids. Germline loops: CDR1 GTSNPN, CDR2 SVGIG (reference sequence). Trimming took off 2 bases at V and 3 bases at J, with 8 bases between the two ends. CDR3 region: CAWSSRDNQPQHF. CDR3 DNA sequence: TGTGCCTGGAGTTCCCGGGACAATCAGCCCCAGCATTTT.

This clone is a singleton in its sample. The V gene is TRBV25-1, the J gene TRBJ1-5; unclear D gene. This CDR3 has 15 amino acids. V was pared by 2 bases and J by 5 bases, with 13 bases between. Per the germline V gene, CDR1 is MGHDK and CDR2 is SYGVNS. CDR3 amino acids: CASSELPGYDQPQHF. CDR3 in DNA: TGTGCCAGCAGTGAACTCCCGGGTTACGATCAGCCCCAGCATTTT.

This chain joins TRBV5-1 and TRBJ1-2, with TRBD1 matching 12 bases. Losses at the gene ends were 4 bases for V and 4 bases for J; bases not matched to a gene: 5. The CDR3 totals 15 residues. Germline loops: CDR1 SGHRS, CDR2 YFSETQ. CDR3 region: CASSPGTGGVYGYTF. DNA of the CDR3: TGCGCCAGCAGCCCGGGGACAGGGGGCGTCTATGGCTACACCTTC.

V and J are TRBV6-6 and TRBJ1-2; no reliable D call. The CDR3 consists of 15 residues. Trimming removed 5 bases from V and 1 base from J, with 14 bases in between. Looked up from germline, CDR1 is MNHNY and CDR2 is SVGAGI (reference sequence). CDR3 region: CASSPGREDNYGYTF. CDR3 nucleotide sequence: TGTGCCAGCAGTCCTGGACGGGAAGATAACTATGGCTACACCTTC.

V gene TRBV11-2 combines with J gene TRBJ2-1; TRBD1 is a possible D gene (5 bases). The CDR3 extends over 16 amino acids. CDR1 is SGHAT, CDR2 FQNNGV, per germline. The ends were cut back, 4 bases at V and 3 bases at J, with 16 bases in the middle. The CDR3 sequence is CASSSGYRTGYNEQFF. The CDR3 nucleotides read TGTGCCAGCAGCTCAGGGTACAGGACGGGCTACAATGAGCAGTTCTTC.

This rearrangement joins TRBV30 to TRBJ1-1, with unresolved D. The germline V and J ends were trimmed by 0 bases and 8 bases, with 22 bases remaining between them. CDR1 and CDR2 (germline): GTSNPN, SVGIG (reference sequence). The CDR3 has 16 residues. The CDR3 is CAWSVPTEDTYLEAFF. The CDR3 DNA is TGTGCCTGGAGTGTACCGACCGAAGACACATACCTCGAAGCTTTCTTT. The variable domain in full, completed from reference TRBV30 and TRBJ1-1, reads SQTIHQWPATLVQPVGSPLSLECTVEGTSNPNLYWYRQAAGRGLQLLFYSVGIGQISSEVPQNLSASRPQDRQFILSSKKLLLSDSGFYLCAWSVPTEDTYLEAFFGQGTRLTVV.

There are a few counts of this clone. The chain joins TRBV2 to TRBJ1-5; 7 bases map to TRBD1. This CDR3 spans 14 amino acids. The germline V gene has CDR1 SNHLY and CDR2 FYNNEI. The ends lost 6 bases at V and 6 bases at J; junction bases unmatched: 8. CDR3 region: CASRFNRGGQPQHF. The CDR3 region has the DNA TGTGCCAGCAGATTTAACAGGGGCGGTCAGCCCCAGCATTTT.

J is TRBJ2-1 and V is TRBV20-1, with a possible D match to TRBD2 (5 bases). Germline V lookup: CDR1 DFQATT, CDR2 SNEGSKA (reference sequence). The length of the CDR3 is 11 residues. The V end was cut by 4 bases, the J end by 8 bases, with 9 bases between. The CDR3 sequence: CSAKNGDEQFF. The CDR3 DNA reads as TGCAGTGCTAAGAACGGGGATGAGCAGTTCTTC.

This clone was seen just once. The rearrangement uses TRBV15 and TRBJ2-1; D is perhaps TRBD2 (6 bases). Germline V lookup: CDR1 LNHNV, CDR2 YYDKDF (reference sequence). The CDR3 totals 16 residues. The ends were cut back, 2 bases at V and 0 bases at J, with 11 bases in the middle. This chain's CDR3 is CATSRIGRGSYNEQFF. For the CDR3, the DNA is TGTGCCACCAGCAGAATAGGGCGGGGCTCCTACAATGAGCAGTTCTTC.

The chain combines TRBV6-6 with TRBJ1-2; 7 positions agree with TRBD1. The CDR3 contains 16 residues. V was pared by 5 bases and J by 1 base, with 10 bases of the junction left unmatched. Germline CDR1 reads MNHNY; CDR2 reads SVGAGI (reference sequence). In DNA, the CDR3 is TGTGCCAGCAGTACCGGTAGACAGGGAGTTAACTATGGCTACACCTTC. Protein product: CASSTGRQGVNYGYTF.

This clone was seen only a few times. The CDR3 protein is CSVDPDGLRHEQYF. The CDR3 nucleotides are TGCAGCGTTGACCCAGACGGACTCCGGCACGAGCAGTACTTC. The rearrangement uses TRBV29-1 and TRBJ2-7, with D possibly matching TRBD2 (5 bases). Germline V gene sequence: CDR1 SQVTM, CDR2 ANQGSEA. CDR3 length: 14 residues. V shed 3 bases and J shed 5 bases, with 17 bases lying between them.

The chain links TRBV6-1 to TRBJ2-1; TRBD2 aligns across 9 bases. The germline V gene has CDR1 MNHNS and CDR2 SASEGT. This CDR3 comprises 16 residues. V dropped 2 bases and J dropped 4; count of bases not matched to a gene: 6. The CDR3 loop is CASSESDSGGYNEQFF. The CDR3 nucleotides read TGTGCCAGCAGTGAATCAGATAGCGGGGGTTACAATGAGCAGTTCTTC.

The chain links TRBV5-4 to TRBJ2-1; perhaps TRBD1 as D (6 bases). Trimming stripped 3 bases from V and 7 bases from J, with 17 bases between. Germline CDR1 reads SGHNT; CDR2 reads YYREEE (reference sequence). The CDR3 covers 15 residues. In DNA, the CDR3 is TGTGCCAGCAGCTCACAGGGTAGTAACAGTAATGAGCAGTTCTTC. Translated, it gives CASSSQGSNSNEQFF.